This TCR beta chain was captured by sequencing in a study of cytomegalovirus exposure and HLA in healthy donors. Whereas donors were nominally healthy upon sampling, unrecorded immune exposures were probable. Turning to this clone: Its antigen is still unknown.

Amplification used 60 Vbeta primers and 13 Jbeta primers. Some clones are missing from TCRdb's copy, which holds only in-frame ones; the method was immunoSEQ multiplex PCR. The top ten hold roughly 0.71% of the sample, which has 90,000 to 100,000 clones, roughly 75% seen once. The CDR3 contains 17 residues. Germline CDR1 is SGHNT and CDR2 is YENEEA. Trimming cost V 1 base and J 2 bases; bases outside gene matches: 7. Broader study findings: Among immune exposure information, only CMV serostatus was available. Later, an analysis showed that TCR beta chains associated with HLA were more clonally expanded than others that were equally common. An assumption of roughly uniform sequencing depth across donors underlay the presence/absence analyses.

The receptor comes from an older woman in good health and CMV-seronegative. V gene TRBV11-3 combines with J gene TRBJ2-3; 9 nucleotides agree with TRBD2. The sequencing input was PBMCs. The CDR3 DNA sequence: TGTGCCAGCAGCTTAGGGGTCAGCGGGGGGCCCACAGATACGCAGTATTTT. This gives the protein CASSLGVSGGPTDTQYF.